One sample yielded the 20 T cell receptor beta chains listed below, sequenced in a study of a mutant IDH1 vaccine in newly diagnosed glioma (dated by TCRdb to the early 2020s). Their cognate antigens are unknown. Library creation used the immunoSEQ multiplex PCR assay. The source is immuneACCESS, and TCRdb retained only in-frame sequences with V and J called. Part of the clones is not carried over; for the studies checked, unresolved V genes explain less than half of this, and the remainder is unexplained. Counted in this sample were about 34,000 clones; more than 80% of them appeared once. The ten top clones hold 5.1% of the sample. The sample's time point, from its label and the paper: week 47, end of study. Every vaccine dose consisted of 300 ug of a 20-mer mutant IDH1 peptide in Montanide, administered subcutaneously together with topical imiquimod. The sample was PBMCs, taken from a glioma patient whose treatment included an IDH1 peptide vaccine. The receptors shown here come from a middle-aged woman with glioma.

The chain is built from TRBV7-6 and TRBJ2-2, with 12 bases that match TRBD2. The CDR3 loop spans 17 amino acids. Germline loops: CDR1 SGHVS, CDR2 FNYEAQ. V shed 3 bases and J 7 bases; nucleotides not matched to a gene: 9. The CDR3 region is CASSLETSGSIIGELFF. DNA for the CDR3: TGTGCCAGCAGCTTGGAGACTAGCGGGAGTATTATCGGGGAGCTGTTTTTT.

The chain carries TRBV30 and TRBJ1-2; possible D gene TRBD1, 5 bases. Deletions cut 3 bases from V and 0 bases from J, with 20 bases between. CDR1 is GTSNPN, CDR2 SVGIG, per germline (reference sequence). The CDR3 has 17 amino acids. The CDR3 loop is CAWRVPGILSTNYGYTF. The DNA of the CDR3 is TGTGCCTGGAGGGTCCCAGGGATCTTATCGACTAACTATGGCTACACCTTC.

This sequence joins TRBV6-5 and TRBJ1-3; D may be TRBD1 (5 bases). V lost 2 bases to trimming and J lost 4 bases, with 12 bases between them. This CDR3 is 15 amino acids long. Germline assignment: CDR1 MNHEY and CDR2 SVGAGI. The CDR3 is CASSYKGQGGNTIYF. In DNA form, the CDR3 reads TGTGCCAGCAGTTACAAAGGCCAGGGCGGAAACACCATATATTTT.

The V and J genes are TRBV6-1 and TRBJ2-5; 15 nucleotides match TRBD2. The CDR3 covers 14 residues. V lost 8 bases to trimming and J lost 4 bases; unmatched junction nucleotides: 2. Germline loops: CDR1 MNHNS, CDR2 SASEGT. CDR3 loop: CASGGLAGGETQYF. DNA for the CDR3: TGTGCCAGCGGGGGACTAGCGGGAGGAGAGACCCAGTACTTC.

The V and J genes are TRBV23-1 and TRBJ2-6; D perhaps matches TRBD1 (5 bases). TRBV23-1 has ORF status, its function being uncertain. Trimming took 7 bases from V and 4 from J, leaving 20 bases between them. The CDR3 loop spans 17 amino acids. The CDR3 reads CASTPDNPAVGANVLTF. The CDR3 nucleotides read TGCGCCAGCACCCCGGACAACCCGGCAGTGGGGGCCAACGTCCTGACTTTC.

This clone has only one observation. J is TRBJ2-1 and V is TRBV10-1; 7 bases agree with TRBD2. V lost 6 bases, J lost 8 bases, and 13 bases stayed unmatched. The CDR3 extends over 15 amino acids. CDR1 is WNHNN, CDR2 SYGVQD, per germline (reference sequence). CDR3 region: CASSPTAGKGDEQFF. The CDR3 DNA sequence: TGCGCCAGCAGCCCCACAGCGGGAAAGGGTGATGAGCAGTTCTTC.

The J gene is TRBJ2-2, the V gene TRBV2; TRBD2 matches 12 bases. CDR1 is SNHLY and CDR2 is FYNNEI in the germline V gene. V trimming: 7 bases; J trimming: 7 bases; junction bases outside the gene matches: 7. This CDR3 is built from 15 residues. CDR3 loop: CASTLGLAGSGELFF. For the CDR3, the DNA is TGTGCCAGCACCCTCGGACTAGCGGGGAGCGGGGAGCTGTTTTTT.

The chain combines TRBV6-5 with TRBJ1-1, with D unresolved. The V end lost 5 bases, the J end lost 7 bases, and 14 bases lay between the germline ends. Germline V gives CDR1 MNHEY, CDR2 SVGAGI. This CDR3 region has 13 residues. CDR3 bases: TGTGCCAGCAGTCGCCCCCGGAGACATGAAGCTTTCTTT. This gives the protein CASSRPRRHEAFF.

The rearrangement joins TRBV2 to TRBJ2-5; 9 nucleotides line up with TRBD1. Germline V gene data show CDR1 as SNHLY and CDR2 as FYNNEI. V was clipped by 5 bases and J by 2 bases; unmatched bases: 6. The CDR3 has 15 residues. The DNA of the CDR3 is TGTGCCAGCAGTACAGGGGGCCAATTACAAGAGACCCAGTACTTC. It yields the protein CASSTGGQLQETQYF.

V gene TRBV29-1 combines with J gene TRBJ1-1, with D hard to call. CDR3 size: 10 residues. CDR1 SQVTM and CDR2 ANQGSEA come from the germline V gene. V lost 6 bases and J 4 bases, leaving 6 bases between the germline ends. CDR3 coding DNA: TGCAGCGTCACCGGCACTGAAGCTTTCTTT. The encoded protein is CSVTGTEAFF.

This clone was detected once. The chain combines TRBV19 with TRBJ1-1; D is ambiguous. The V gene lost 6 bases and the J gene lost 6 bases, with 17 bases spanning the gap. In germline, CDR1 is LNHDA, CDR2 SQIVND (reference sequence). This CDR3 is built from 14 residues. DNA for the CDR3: TGTGCCAGTAGCCCCCGTAGGGAGGTGCCTGAAGCTTTCTTT. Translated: CASSPRREVPEAFF.

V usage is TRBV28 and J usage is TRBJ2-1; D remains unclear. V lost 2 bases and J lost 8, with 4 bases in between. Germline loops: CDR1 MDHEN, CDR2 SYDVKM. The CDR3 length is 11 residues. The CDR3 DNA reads TGTGCCAGCAGTTTAGTCGATGAGCAGTTCTTC. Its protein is CASSLVDEQFF. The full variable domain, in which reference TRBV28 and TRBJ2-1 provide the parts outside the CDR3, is DVKVTQSSRYLVKRTGEKVFLECVQDMDHENMFWYRQDPGLGLRLIYFSYDVKMKEKGDIPEGYSVSREKKERFSLILESASTNQTSMYLCASSLVDEQFFGPGTRLTVL.

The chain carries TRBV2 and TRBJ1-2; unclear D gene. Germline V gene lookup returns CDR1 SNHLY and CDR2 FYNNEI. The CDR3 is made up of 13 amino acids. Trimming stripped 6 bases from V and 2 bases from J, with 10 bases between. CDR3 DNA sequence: TGTGCCAGCAGCGACGACAAGAACTATGGCTACACCTTC. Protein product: CASSDDKNYGYTF.

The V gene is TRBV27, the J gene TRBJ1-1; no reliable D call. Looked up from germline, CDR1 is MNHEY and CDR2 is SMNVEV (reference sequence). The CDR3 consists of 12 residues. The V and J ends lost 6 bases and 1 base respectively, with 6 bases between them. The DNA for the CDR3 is TGTGCCAGCAGGTCTGGGAACACTGAAGCTTTCTTT. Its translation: CASRSGNTEAFF.

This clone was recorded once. Here the CDR3 DNA reads TGTGCCAGTAGTATAGCCCTGACAGGTTTTAATGAAAAACTGTTTTTT. This codes for CASSIALTGFNEKLFF. V gene TRBV19 combines with J gene TRBJ1-4; weak D call: TRBD1 (6 bases). Trimming shortened V by 1 base and J by 4 bases, and 13 bases separated the two germline ends. CDR1 is LNHDA and CDR2 is SQIVND in the germline V gene (reference sequence). The length of the CDR3 is 16 residues.

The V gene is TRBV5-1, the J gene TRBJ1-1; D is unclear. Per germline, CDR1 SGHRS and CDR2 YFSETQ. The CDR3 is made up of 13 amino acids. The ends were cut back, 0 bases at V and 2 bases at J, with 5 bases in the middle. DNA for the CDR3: TGCGCCAGCAGCTTGGCTCGAAACACTGAAGCTTTCTTT. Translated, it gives CASSLARNTEAFF.

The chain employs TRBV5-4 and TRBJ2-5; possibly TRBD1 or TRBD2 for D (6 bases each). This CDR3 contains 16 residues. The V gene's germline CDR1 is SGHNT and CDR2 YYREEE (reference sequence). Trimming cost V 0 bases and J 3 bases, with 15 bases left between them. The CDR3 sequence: CASSLVGWGAEETQYF. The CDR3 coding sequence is TGTGCCAGCAGCTTGGTCGGATGGGGGGCGGAAGAGACCCAGTACTTC.

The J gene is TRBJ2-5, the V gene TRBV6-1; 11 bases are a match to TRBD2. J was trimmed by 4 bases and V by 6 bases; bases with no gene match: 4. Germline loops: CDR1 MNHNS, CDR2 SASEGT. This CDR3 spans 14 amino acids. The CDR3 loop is CASRTSGKGETQYF. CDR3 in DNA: TGTGCCAGCAGGACTAGCGGGAAGGGAGAGACCCAGTACTTC.

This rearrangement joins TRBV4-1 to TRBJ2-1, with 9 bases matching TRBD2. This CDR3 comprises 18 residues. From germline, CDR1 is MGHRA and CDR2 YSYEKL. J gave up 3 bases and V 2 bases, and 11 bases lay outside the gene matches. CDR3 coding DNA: TGCGCCAGCAGCCAACCTTTCGGGACTAGCCGGCTCTACAATGAGCAGTTCTTC. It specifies CASSQPFGTSRLYNEQFF.

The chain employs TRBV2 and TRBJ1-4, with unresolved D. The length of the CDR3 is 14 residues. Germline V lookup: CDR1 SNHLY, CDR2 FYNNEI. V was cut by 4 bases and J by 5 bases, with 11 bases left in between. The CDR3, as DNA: TGTGCCAGCAGTGCCGGGAGGTTCAATGAAAAACTGTTTTTT. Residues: CASSAGRFNEKLFF.